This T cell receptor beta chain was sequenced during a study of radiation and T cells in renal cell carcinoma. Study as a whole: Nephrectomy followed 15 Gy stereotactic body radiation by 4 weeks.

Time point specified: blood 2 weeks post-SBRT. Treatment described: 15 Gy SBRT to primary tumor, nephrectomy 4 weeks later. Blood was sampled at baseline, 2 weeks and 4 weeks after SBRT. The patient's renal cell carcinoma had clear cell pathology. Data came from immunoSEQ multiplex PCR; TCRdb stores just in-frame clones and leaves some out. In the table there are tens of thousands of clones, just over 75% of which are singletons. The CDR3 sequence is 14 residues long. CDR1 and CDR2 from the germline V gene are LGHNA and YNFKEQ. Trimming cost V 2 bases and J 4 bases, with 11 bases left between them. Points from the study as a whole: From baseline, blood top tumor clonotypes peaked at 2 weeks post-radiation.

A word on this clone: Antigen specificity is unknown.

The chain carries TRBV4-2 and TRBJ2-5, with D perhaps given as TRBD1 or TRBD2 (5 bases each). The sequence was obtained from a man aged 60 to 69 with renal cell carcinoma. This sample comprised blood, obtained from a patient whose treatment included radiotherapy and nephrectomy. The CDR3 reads CASSQTGTAETQYF. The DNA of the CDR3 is TGTGCCAGCAGCCAAACCGGGACCGCAGAGACCCAGTACTTC.